This TCR beta chain was sequenced during a study of response to subunit inactivated influenza vaccine. This clonotype appeared a few times. MiXCR, run by TCRdb on the RT-PCR reads, gives a single entry per CDR3 protein. The table includes some 540,000 distinct CDR3 sequences, approximately 20% detected once. Germline loops: CDR1 SGHTA, CDR2 FQGNSA. V dropped 2 bases and J dropped 5 bases, with 13 bases sitting between them. CDR3 size: 16 residues. The same specimen was also included in a second study, on T cells expressing NK-cell markers. This second report adds: The TCR beta cDNA came from 5'RACE template switching with UMIs. In the group of eight sequenced donors, seven were HCMV-seropositive and one was seronegative. For a few donors, these clonotypes were likewise the leading ones in the CD3+CD56-NKG2C+ fraction.

Sample: CD4+ T cells sorted from PBMCs, taken 11 to 12 days after vaccination. The sequence derives from a man aged 45-65 years who received an inactivated influenza vaccine. This chain links TRBV7-2 with TRBJ1-6; possible D gene TRBD1, 5 bases. CDR3 region: CASSLSRTRNNSPLHF. The CDR3 region has the DNA TGTGCCAGCAGCTTATCAAGGACACGGAATAATTCACCCCTCCACTTT.